This is a list of T cell receptor beta chains from one sample in a study of T cells in Graves' hyperthyroidism and ophthalmopathy. TCRdb re-derived calls from the multiplex PCR reads in MiXCR, one entry per CDR3 protein. The table shows 350,000 or so distinct CDR3 sequences, with about 18% occurring only once. The sequencing input was blood. The receptors were gathered from a woman in her forties or fifties with Graves' hyperthyroidism. Each CDR3 is given with its conserved first and last residue. The D gene is left open where the match is weak. Rows give clone size only sometimes, using once, few, many, or a class for an expanded clone.

D gene: -; clone size: many; J gene: TRBJ2-5; V gene: TRBV28; CDR3 DNA: TGTGCCAGCAGTTTCGAAAGCTACCAAGAGACCCAGTACTTC; CDR3 protein: CASSFESYQETQYF
D gene: -; clone size: -; J gene: TRBJ1-3; V gene: TRBV28; CDR3 DNA: TGTGCCAGCAGTTTCCGGGGCGCGGGATACACCATATATTTT; CDR3 protein: CASSFRGAGYTIYF
D gene: -; clone size: few; J gene: TRBJ2-2; V gene: TRBV7-9; CDR3 DNA: TGTGCCAGCAGCTTTCCGGGGGCGGGCACCGGGGAGCTGTTTTTT; CDR3 protein: CASSFPGAGTGELFF
D gene: -; clone size: -; J gene: TRBJ2-7; V gene: TRBV27; CDR3 DNA: TGTGCCAGCAGTTTAGCGGTGGGAAACACCTACGAGCAGTACTTC; CDR3 protein: CASSLAVGNTYEQYF
D gene: -; clone size: many; J gene: TRBJ2-1; V gene: TRBV6-1; CDR3 DNA: TGTGCCAGCAGTGATCGATCGGTTTTTTACAATGAGCAGTTCTTC; CDR3 protein: CASSDRSVFYNEQFF
D gene: TRBD2; clone size: many; J gene: TRBJ2-1; V gene: TRBV5-1; CDR3 DNA: TGCGCCAGCAGCATGACTAGCGGGAGTCTCGATGAGCAGTTCTTC; CDR3 protein: CASSMTSGSLDEQFF
D gene: -; clone size: -; J gene: TRBJ2-1; V gene: TRBV19; CDR3 DNA: TGTGCCAGTAGTATGGGAGACAATGAGCAGTTCTTC; CDR3 protein: CASSMGDNEQFF
D gene: TRBD2; clone size: -; J gene: TRBJ2-2; V gene: TRBV30; CDR3 DNA: TGTGCCTGGAGCGGACTAGCGGGACCCGGGGAGCTGCTTTTT; CDR3 protein: CAWSGLAGPGELLF
D gene: TRBD1; clone size: -; J gene: TRBJ1-6; V gene: TRBV27; CDR3 DNA: TGTGCCTGCAGAGACGGGACAGAGTATAATTCACCCCTCCACTTT; CDR3 protein: CACRDGTEYNSPLHF
D gene: -; clone size: few; J gene: TRBJ1-1; V gene: TRBV10-2; CDR3 DNA: TGCGCCAGCAGTGAGTCAGGGGACCAGGCTTTCTTT; CDR3 protein: CASSESGDQAFF
D gene: TRBD1; clone size: few; J gene: TRBJ2-3; V gene: TRBV7-9; CDR3 DNA: TGTGCCAGCTTAAGACAGGGGGCGATTACAGATACGCAGTATTTT; CDR3 protein: CASLRQGAITDTQYF
D gene: -; clone size: many; J gene: TRBJ1-5; V gene: TRBV27; CDR3 DNA: TGTGCCAGCAGTCCTTACACGGGAAACCAGCCCCAGCATTTT; CDR3 protein: CASSPYTGNQPQHF
D gene: -; clone size: -; J gene: TRBJ2-2; V gene: TRBV9; CDR3 DNA: TGTGCCAGCAGCGTAGGCAGGGACACCGGGGAGCTGTTTTTT; CDR3 protein: CASSVGRDTGELFF
D gene: -; clone size: many; J gene: TRBJ2-1; V gene: TRBV2; CDR3 DNA: TGTGCCAGCAGTGAAGACGGCACCCGGAGGGAGCAGTTCTTC; CDR3 protein: CASSEDGTRREQFF
D gene: TRBD2; clone size: -; J gene: TRBJ2-1; V gene: TRBV28; CDR3 DNA: TGTGCCGGAGGGGATAGCGGGAGGGCTGATGAGCAGTTCTTC; CDR3 protein: CAGGDSGRADEQFF
D gene: TRBD1; clone size: many; J gene: TRBJ2-7; V gene: TRBV7-8; CDR3 DNA: TGTGCCAGCAGCCCAGGGACAGTCTCCTACGAGCAGTACTTC; CDR3 protein: CASSPGTVSYEQYF
D gene: TRBD1; clone size: few; J gene: TRBJ2-3; V gene: TRBV19; CDR3 DNA: TGTGCCACTGCCCAGGGGGCGAACACAGATACGCAGTATTTT; CDR3 protein: CATAQGANTDTQYF
D gene: -; clone size: many; J gene: TRBJ2-2; V gene: TRBV6-1; CDR3 DNA: TGTGCCAGCAGTTTGAGTTGGGCGTCCGGGGAGCTGTTTTTT; CDR3 protein: CASSLSWASGELFF
D gene: -; clone size: -; J gene: TRBJ2-7; V gene: TRBV4-2; CDR3 DNA: TGTGCCAGCAGCGGATCGAGGTCCGACGAGCAGTACTTC; CDR3 protein: CASSGSRSDEQYF
D gene: -; clone size: many; J gene: TRBJ1-6; V gene: TRBV3-1; CDR3 DNA: TGTGCCAGCAGCCAAGTTTGGCCGGCGGTTGATTCACCCCTCCACTTT; CDR3 protein: CASSQVWPAVDSPLHF
D gene: TRBD1; clone size: -; J gene: TRBJ2-5; V gene: TRBV20-1; CDR3 DNA: TGCAGTGCTAGAGTCCAGGGGGCTTTGGAGACCCAGTACTTC; CDR3 protein: CSARVQGALETQYF
D gene: TRBD1; clone size: many; J gene: TRBJ2-7; V gene: TRBV11-2; CDR3 DNA: TGTGCCAGCAGCTTAGCCCGGGACAGTTCCTACGAGCAGTACTTC; CDR3 protein: CASSLARDSSYEQYF
D gene: -; clone size: few; J gene: TRBJ2-5; V gene: TRBV5-1; CDR3 DNA: TGCGCCAGCAGCTTGGTCGGGGCTTTCCAAGAGACCCAGTACTTC; CDR3 protein: CASSLVGAFQETQYF
D gene: TRBD2; clone size: many; J gene: TRBJ2-7; V gene: TRBV20-1; CDR3 DNA: TGCAGTGCTAGGACTAGCGAATCCGAGCAGTACTTC; CDR3 protein: CSARTSESEQYF
D gene: -; clone size: many; J gene: TRBJ1-1; V gene: TRBV18; CDR3 DNA: TGTGCCAGCTCACCGGAAAGGGACACTGAAGCTTTCTTT; CDR3 protein: CASSPERDTEAFF
D gene: TRBD1; clone size: -; J gene: TRBJ1-6; V gene: TRBV27; CDR3 DNA: TGTGCCAGCAGCCGGCCCGACAGGGGGCACTCACCCCTCCACTTT; CDR3 protein: CASSRPDRGHSPLHF
D gene: -; clone size: many; J gene: TRBJ2-3; V gene: TRBV28; CDR3 DNA: TGTGCCAGCAGTTTAATTTCAGGGGCAGATACGCAGTATTTT; CDR3 protein: CASSLISGADTQYF
D gene: TRBD1; clone size: many; J gene: TRBJ1-6; V gene: TRBV2; CDR3 DNA: TGTGCCAGCAGATCGACAGGGGGTAATTCACCCCTCCACTTT; CDR3 protein: CASRSTGGNSPLHF
D gene: -; clone size: many; J gene: TRBJ1-3; V gene: TRBV28; CDR3 DNA: TGTGCCAGCAGTTTAGTCCACTCTGGAAACACCATATATTTT; CDR3 protein: CASSLVHSGNTIYF
D gene: -; clone size: few; J gene: TRBJ1-5; V gene: TRBV10-3; CDR3 DNA: TGTGCCATCAGGGGGGGGTTTGGTCAGCCCCAGCATTTT; CDR3 protein: CAIRGGFGQPQHF
D gene: TRBD1; clone size: many; J gene: TRBJ1-4; V gene: TRBV12-3/TRBV12-4; CDR3 DNA: TGTGCCAGCAGTGTCGGGACAGCCCATGAAAAACTGTTTTTT; CDR3 protein: CASSVGTAHEKLFF
D gene: TRBD1; clone size: many; J gene: TRBJ1-2; V gene: TRBV6-1; CDR3 DNA: TGTGCCAGCAGAAGGACAGGGGGGTCGGGCGGCTACACCTTC; CDR3 protein: CASRRTGGSGGYTF
D gene: -; clone size: -; J gene: TRBJ1-2; V gene: TRBV30; CDR3 DNA: -; CDR3 protein: CACNPRENYGCTF
D gene: TRBD1; clone size: -; J gene: TRBJ2-5; V gene: TRBV4-1; CDR3 DNA: TGCGCCAGCAGCCAAGGCGACAGGGCCGAGACCCAGTACTTC; CDR3 protein: CASSQGDRAETQYF
D gene: -; clone size: -; J gene: TRBJ1-5; V gene: TRBV6-1; CDR3 DNA: TGTGCCAGCAGTGTTAACTGGTCTGGCCCTCAGCCCCAGCATTTT; CDR3 protein: CASSVNWSGPQPQHF
D gene: -; clone size: many; J gene: TRBJ2-4; V gene: TRBV6-1; CDR3 DNA: TGTGCCAGCAGTCAACTCCCACCGCCGACAGCGTTGGCCATTCAGTACTTC; CDR3 protein: CASSQLPPPTALAIQYF
D gene: -; clone size: -; J gene: TRBJ2-7; V gene: TRBV27; CDR3 DNA: TGTGCCAGCAGCTTATATAGGGACGGGTCCTACGAGCAGTACTTC; CDR3 protein: CASSLYRDGSYEQYF
D gene: TRBD1; clone size: many; J gene: TRBJ2-1; V gene: TRBV3-1; CDR3 DNA: TGTGCCAGCACTGACAGGGAGTACAATGAGCAGTTCTTC; CDR3 protein: CASTDREYNEQFF
D gene: -; clone size: few; J gene: TRBJ2-5; V gene: TRBV5-1; CDR3 DNA: TGCGCCAGCAGCTTGGGGGGTACCGAGAGGATGGTCCAGTACTTC; CDR3 protein: CASSLGGTERMVQYF
D gene: TRBD2; clone size: few; J gene: TRBJ2-1; V gene: TRBV5-1; CDR3 DNA: TGCGCCACCTCCGGGGGGGGGGGCAGAAATGAGCAGTTCTTC; CDR3 protein: CATSGGGGRNEQFF
D gene: -; clone size: many; J gene: TRBJ1-3; V gene: TRBV11-2; CDR3 DNA: TGTGCCAGCAGCCCCCGACTGGGGCACTCTGGAAACACCATATATTTT; CDR3 protein: CASSPRLGHSGNTIYF
D gene: -; clone size: many; J gene: TRBJ2-1; V gene: TRBV7-9; CDR3 DNA: TGTGCCAGCAGCTTCTCCAGGCTCAATGAGCAGTTCTTC; CDR3 protein: CASSFSRLNEQFF
D gene: TRBD1; clone size: few; J gene: TRBJ2-4; V gene: TRBV28; CDR3 DNA: TGTGCCAGCAGACCATCGGGACAGGCAATCAAAAACATTCAGTACTTC; CDR3 protein: CASRPSGQAIKNIQYF
D gene: TRBD2; clone size: many; J gene: TRBJ2-7; V gene: TRBV28; CDR3 DNA: TGTGCCAGCAGTTTAGGGGGGGGAGGGCCTAACGAGCAGTACTTC; CDR3 protein: CASSLGGGGPNEQYF
D gene: TRBD1; clone size: -; J gene: TRBJ1-4; V gene: TRBV5-1; CDR3 DNA: TGCGCCAGCAGCTCCCAGGGGGGGACTAGCGGAAGTAATGAAAAACTGTTTTTT; CDR3 protein: CASSSQGGTSGSNEKLFF
D gene: TRBD2; clone size: few; J gene: TRBJ2-5; V gene: TRBV24-1; CDR3 DNA: TGTGCCACCAGTGACATGACTAGCGGGGACCAAGAGACCCAGTACTTC; CDR3 protein: CATSDMTSGDQETQYF
D gene: -; clone size: -; J gene: TRBJ1-1; V gene: TRBV5-8; CDR3 DNA: TGTGCCAGCAGCTTGCTGACTCGGGTGAACACTGAAGCTTTCTTT; CDR3 protein: CASSLLTRVNTEAFF
D gene: TRBD2; clone size: many; J gene: TRBJ2-1; V gene: TRBV27; CDR3 DNA: TGTGCCAGCAGTTTATTGGCGGGGGGTTTCAATGAGCAGTTCTTC; CDR3 protein: CASSLLAGGFNEQFF
D gene: TRBD1; clone size: few; J gene: TRBJ2-7; V gene: TRBV30; CDR3 DNA: TGTGCCTGGAGTGCCGGGGACAGCTACGAGCAGTACTTC; CDR3 protein: CAWSAGDSYEQYF
D gene: -; clone size: -; J gene: TRBJ1-1; V gene: TRBV10-3; CDR3 DNA: TGTGCCATCAGTGAGTCGAGGGGGGGGCTTACTGAAGCTTTCTTT; CDR3 protein: CAISESRGGLTEAFF
D gene: -; clone size: many; J gene: TRBJ2-7; V gene: TRBV5-1; CDR3 DNA: TGCGCCAGCAGCTTGGGACAGGACACCTACGAGCAGTACTTC; CDR3 protein: CASSLGQDTYEQYF
D gene: -; clone size: few; J gene: TRBJ2-3; V gene: TRBV7-9; CDR3 DNA: TGTGCCAGCAGCCCGAGCTGGGTACCAGATACGCAGTATTTT; CDR3 protein: CASSPSWVPDTQYF
D gene: TRBD1; clone size: -; J gene: TRBJ1-6; V gene: TRBV7-3; CDR3 DNA: TGTGCCAGCAGCTTAATGGGACAGGGGGGAGGTTCACCCCTCCACTTT; CDR3 protein: CASSLMGQGGGSPLHF
D gene: -; clone size: -; J gene: TRBJ1-2; V gene: TRBV4-1; CDR3 DNA: TGCGCCAGCAGCCAAGAGGAAGGGTTCTATGGCTACACCTTC; CDR3 protein: CASSQEEGFYGYTF